The source of this TCR beta chain is a study of identical twins (dated by TCRdb to about 2016). Study-level background: To test whether fetal clonotypes persist, this study deep-sequenced TCR alpha and beta repertoires from monozygotic twins, from unrelated adults of various ages, and from cord blood. To rule out contamination, the twin experiments were replicated at different times with different library preparation protocols. Study-wide conclusions, independent of this receptor: Compared with coincidental sharing between unrelated individuals, an excess of low generation-probability sequences was observed among out-of-frame TCR alpha sequences shared between twins. Zero-insertion analyses could be partly confounded by invariant T cells such as MAIT and iNKT, though diverse VJ usage argued against such confounding for most clonotypes. Because the same donors could not be followed over many years, the conclusions depended on cross-sectional statistical analysis. In monozygotic twins, out-of-frame TCR alpha sharing was systematically underestimated by recombination models, although the models agreed with sharing between unrelated individuals. In beta out-of-frame sequences, excess twin sharing was weaker, because having fewer shared sequences lowered the signal-to-noise ratio. Abundant cord blood beta clonotypes had fewer insertions, young adult naive repertoires showed a similar but weaker trend, and memory repertoires showed no such trend.

Every donor was a healthy Caucasian. Using Miltenyi CD45RO+ enrichment and human naive T-cell isolation kits, memory (CD45RO+) and naive T cells were isolated from PBMC. This clonotype has only a few counts. Its antigen is unknown. Base qualities are not recorded, but no much larger clone differs from it by a single base. The library relied on 5' RACE. The listed sequencing device is Illumina HiSeq 2000. A universal primer binding site was added through template switching, and the final cDNA carried a unique molecular identifier so that TCR cDNA molecules could be counted accurately. First-strand cDNA for TCR alpha and beta chains was synthesized from specific primers in the conserved constant-segment region. To control for contamination, each cDNA library was double barcoded with a SMART-Mk sample barcode plus Illumina barcodes. TruSeq adapter sequences, together with Illumina sample barcodes, were added in two successive PCR steps. Sequencing of the TCR alpha and beta cDNA libraries was done on the Illumina HiSeq platform using custom primers. In the source study's methods: Raw reads were processed with MiGEC to extract unique molecular identifiers, and MiXCR was used to determine CDR3 positions. For each individual, recombination models were inferred using an EM algorithm with the repgenHMM and IGoR tools. The analysis of shared clonotypes was done with the tcR package in R, with sharing normalized by the product of cloneset sizes. To study raw recombination free of thymic and clonal selection effects, out-of-frame nonproductive sequences were analyzed. TCRdb itself trimmed the public reads at Q25 with fastp, ran MiXCR and retained productive beta chains. Identical CDR3 protein sequences are pooled into one entry, listed with their most common genes and DNA. TCRdb's processing, not the authors', yielded these V and J calls. Within this sample are about 240,000 distinct CDR3 sequences, with about 11% of them counted one time only. Of the sample, about 9.1% falls within the top ten clones.

Spanning cysteine to phenylalanine, the CDR3 consists of 13 amino acids. Of the read, only the CDR3 DNA is kept; its 39 bases are in frame from base 1. The germline V end is reduced by 10 bases and the J end by 3 bases; junction bases left unmatched: 7. The germline V gene encodes CDR1 SGHTA and CDR2 FQGNSA. The rearranged chain carries TRBV7-2 and TRBJ1-2, and TRBD1 aligns with 8 junction nucleotides. The source material was memory T cells sorted from blood. Read against the paper, the sample's cell subset or site label means: CD45RO+ enriched T cells. This clonotype was obtained from a man in his fifties in good health. The CDR3 region reads CAIVDREDYGYTF. The bases read TGTGCCATCGTGGACAGGGAAGACTATGGCTACACCTTC.